What follows describes a single T cell receptor beta chain. Its target is unknown. This specimen comes from a study of blood T cells in healthy people across ages. The V end lost 2 bases, the J end lost 0 bases, and 20 bases lay between the germline ends. CDR1 and CDR2 (germline): SQVTM, ANQGSEA. The CDR3 sequence is 18 residues long. Using a J-beta primer mix together with a sample-barcoded 5' primer, a second PCR was run for roughly 6 to 12 cycles. TCRdb ran MiXCR on the 5' RACE reads and lists one entry per CDR3 protein. The sample contains about 800,000 distinct CDR3 sequences, 35% to 50% of which appear only once. Study-level findings and limits: Correlation between TCR beta diversity and naive T cell percentage was strong.

The sequencing input was blood. The chain joins TRBV29-1 to TRBJ2-1, with D possibly being TRBD1 or TRBD2 (5 bases each). The receptor was derived from an elderly man in good health. The DNA of the CDR3 is TGCAGCGTTGAACCGGGACGTCCCGGACTGACCTCCTACAATGAGCAGTTCTTC. Protein sequence: CSVEPGRPGLTSYNEQFF.